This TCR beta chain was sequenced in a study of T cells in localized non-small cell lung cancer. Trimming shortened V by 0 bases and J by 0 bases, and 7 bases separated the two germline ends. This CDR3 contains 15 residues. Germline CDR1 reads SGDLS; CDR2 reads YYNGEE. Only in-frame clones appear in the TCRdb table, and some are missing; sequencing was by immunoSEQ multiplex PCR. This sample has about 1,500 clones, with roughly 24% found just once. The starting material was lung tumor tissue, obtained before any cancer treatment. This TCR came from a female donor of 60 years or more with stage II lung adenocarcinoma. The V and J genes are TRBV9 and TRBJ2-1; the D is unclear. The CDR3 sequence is CASSVVSSSYNEQFF. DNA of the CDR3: TGTGCCAGCAGCGTAGTATCCAGCTCCTACAATGAGCAGTTCTTC.